The present T cell receptor (beta chain) was sequenced within a study of blood T cell repertoires in COVID-19 (dated by TCRdb to the early 2020s). Study-level background: Samples covering the acute and convalescent phases of COVID-19 were provided by collaborators in the United States, Italy and Spain. The material from the prospective study consisted of cDNA or gDNA derived from T cells, B-cell-depleted T cells, or PBMCs. The dataset comprised deeply sampled blood TCRbeta repertoires from subjects exposed to, actively infected with, or recovered from COVID-19. The repertoires were released in a freely available public database intended as a resource for research on the immune response to SARS-CoV-2. The samples were drawn from the first 160 participants of the ongoing ImmuneRACE study and from 1,200 or so subjects provided by 6 global collaborators. A de-identified subject ID, COVID-19 status, age in years and sex were almost always included in the sample metadata. HLA class I and class II types, where available, came from metadata supplied by the sample provider rather than from assay-based typing. Paper-wide results and their limitations: Clinical and demographic metadata were provided uncurated, with the amount varying by source and participant.

TCRbeta CDR3 regions were amplified from genomic DNA by means of the immunoSEQ Assay, a bias-controlled multiplex PCR. Processing in the source paper ran as follows. The number of nucleated cells in each sample was estimated by amplification of reference gene primers within the assay. To quantify the absolute abundance of each unique TCRbeta CDR3 rearrangement, sequence reads were collapsed and filtered. For each sample, productive Simpson clonality was calculated as the square root of Simpson's diversity index across productive rearrangements. The immuneACCESS repertoire file appears here via TCRdb, limited to in-frame rearrangements. These files lack a portion of the clones; in checked studies, under half of the deficit traces to unresolved V genes, and the cause of the others is not known. V, J and clone size derive from that table, while D and trimming were established from the DNA sequence. The table for this sample lists approximately 200,000 clones; approximately 80% of them were counted only once. Of the sample, around 5.5% is held by the ten largest clones.

Between the V and J ends, shortened by 0 bases and 0 bases respectively, the junction contains 13 bases. The CDR1 and CDR2 encoded by the germline V gene are SGHDT and YYEEEE. From the cysteine through the phenylalanine, the CDR3 covers 17 amino acids. The DNA shown is the 51-base CDR3, in frame from base 1. Samples from volunteer blood donors who had recovered from COVID-19 were contributed by a second Seattle source. Whole blood was collected in K2EDTA tubes by collaborating institutions according to the institutions' own protocols. For TCRbeta analysis, collaborator samples were shipped as frozen whole blood, as isolated PBMCs, or as DNA extracted from either sample type. Remarks on this clone: This receptor's antigen is unknown. The record has no base qualities; no much larger clone is one base away.

This clonotype was sampled from a woman aged 55-69 years who had recovered from COVID-19. Material: peripheral blood. This receptor chain uses TRBV5-6 and TRBJ2-1; D gene: possibly TRBD2, on 5 matching bases. The CDR3 region has the sequence CASSLGFGEGSYNEQFF. The nucleotide sequence reads as follows: TGTGCCAGCAGCTTGGGGTTCGGCGAGGGCTCCTACAATGAGCAGTTCTTC.